This T cell receptor beta chain came from a study of shared clonotypes between healthy human individuals. Generated by immunoSEQ multiplex PCR, the TCRdb table keeps only in-frame clones and is missing some. The table shows around 700,000 clones, with approximately 79% occurring only once. Germline CDR1 is ENHRY and CDR2 is SYGVKD. The CDR3 covers 15 residues. V trimming: 10 bases; J trimming: 7 bases; junction bases outside the gene matches: 10. The sequenced sample consisted of memory CD4+ T cells sorted from blood. Subset: CD45RA-negative fraction. The chain has TRBV10-3 and TRBJ2-1; 13 bases fit TRBD2. This TCR was sampled from a woman in her twenties or thirties in good health. The CDR3 loop reads CATGSGTSGVNEQFF. The CDR3 DNA is TGTGCCACCGGGTCCGGGACTAGCGGGGTAAATGAGCAGTTCTTC.